This T cell receptor beta chain emerged from a study of early T cells in non-severe SARS-CoV-2 infection. Looking at the study overall: Sequencing of bulk RNA from unsorted whole blood was done, without chain pairing. Study-level findings and limits: Database matching using VDJdb favored anti-spike CD8 responses, with private and CD4 specificities left missing.

This clonotype was seen only a few times. Its antigen is still unknown. Individual cDNA molecules were tagged with unique molecular identifiers. TCRdb passed the 5' RACE reads through MiXCR, listing each CDR3 protein once. The sample contains around 35,000 distinct CDR3 sequences, 6.3% of which appear only once. Germline V gene sequence: CDR1 MNHEY, CDR2 SVGAGI. The V end was cut by 6 bases, the J end by 5 bases, with 16 bases between. The CDR3 runs 14 residues. Sequenced input: whole blood. The source is an adult who was a healthcare worker with PCR-confirmed SARS-CoV-2 infection or an uninfected control (not recorded which). This sequence joins TRBV6-5 and TRBJ2-5; D remains ambiguous. The CDR3: CASRGRRTAETQYF. The CDR3 nucleotides read TGTGCCAGCAGAGGTCGACGGACGGCGGAGACCCAGTACTTC.